Given below is one TCR beta chain in context. This sample was taken from a study of control samples from healthy donors and cancer patients. TCRdb keeps only in-frame clones here, not all; method: immunoSEQ multiplex PCR. The table has more than 95,000 clones, around 88% seen once; the top ten hold approximately 19%. This CDR3 comprises 14 residues. Germline V gives CDR1 MGHRA, CDR2 YSYEKL. The ends lost 4 bases at V and 5 bases at J; junction bases unmatched: 4. J is TRBJ1-1 and V is TRBV4-1; 10 bases map to TRBD1. This TCR derives from a man between 60 and 75 years old with lung cancer. The sample was PBMCs. CDR3 residues: CASSRTGGGTEAFF. As DNA, the CDR3 is TGCGCCAGCAGCCGGACAGGGGGAGGGACTGAAGCTTTCTTT.